What follows describes a single TCR beta chain. Trimming took 9 bases from V and 0 from J, leaving 9 bases between them. This CDR3 region has 13 residues. Per the germline V gene, CDR1 is LNHDA and CDR2 is SQIVND (reference sequence). The data are from a study of T cell changes during pregnancy in multiple sclerosis. Data came from immunoSEQ multiplex PCR; TCRdb stores just in-frame clones and leaves some out. Among 48,000 or so clones listed, about 94% were seen once. Here the sequenced sample was CD4+ T cells from peripheral blood mononuclear cells, taken in the first trimester of pregnancy. The receptor was derived from a female donor with multiple sclerosis, enrolled in a pregnancy study. The chain employs TRBV19 and TRBJ1-3; D ambiguous. The CDR3 DNA sequence: TGTGCCAGCCAGACTAACTCTGGAAACACCATATATTTT. Translation: CASQTNSGNTIYF.